Listed here are 3 T cell receptor beta chains from one sample, sequenced in a study of T cell responses to AZD1222 COVID-19 vaccine. Clones were sequenced by immunoSEQ multiplex PCR, and TCRdb holds only the in-frame ones, with some missing. This table holds under 150,000 clones, 85% to 95% found once. Source: peripheral blood, taken on day 0 of AZD1222 vaccination. These receptors were collected from an adult in good health.

The chain carries TRBV9 and TRBJ1-1; unclear D gene. Between the trimmed V and J ends, which lost 3 bases and 6 bases, there was a span of 12 bases. The CDR3 runs 13 residues. CDR1 SGDLS and CDR2 YYNGEE come from the germline V gene. The CDR3 DNA reads TGTGCCAGCAGCGCGGCCAGTGGGGCTGAAGCTTTCTTT. It translates to CASSAASGAEAFF.

A single count supports this clone. V and J are TRBV4-2 and TRBJ2-4, with TRBD2 matching 10 bases. V trimming: 4 bases; J trimming: 1 base; junction bases outside the gene matches: 4. This CDR3 spans 16 amino acids. Germline values: CDR1 LGHNA, CDR2 YNFKEQ. The DNA for the CDR3 is TGTGCCAGCAGCCCCCTTAGCGGGGGGGCCAAAAACATTCAGTACTTC. It codes for CASSPLSGGAKNIQYF.

The chain couples TRBV5-1 to TRBJ2-3; the match to TRBD2 covers 9 bases. Trimming took 4 bases from V and 4 from J; bases not matched to a gene: 7. The CDR3 runs 15 residues. Germline loops: CDR1 SGHRS, CDR2 YFSETQ. The CDR3 loop reads CASSTLAGASDTQYF. In nucleotides, the CDR3 is TGCGCCAGCAGCACATTAGCGGGAGCGTCAGATACGCAGTATTTT.